These 10 T cell receptor beta chains originate from one sample sequenced in a study of blood T cell repertoires in COVID-19 (dated by TCRdb to 2018 to 2021). The library was obtained by the immunoSEQ multiplex PCR assay. This is the immuneACCESS table as TCRdb keeps it, with only in-frame sequences that have V and J called. A part of the clones is gone; compared with another copy, unresolved V genes explain less than half, and the rest is unexplained. This sample has some 260,000 clones in its table, and about 85% of those were observed once. Clones ranked in the top ten supply roughly 3% of the sample. The sample comprised peripheral blood. Receptors were obtained from a man aged 18 to 29 with active or convalescent COVID-19.

This chain links TRBV27 with TRBJ2-1, with D perhaps TRBD2 (6 bases). In germline, CDR1 is MNHEY, CDR2 SMNVEV (reference sequence). The CDR3 consists of 15 residues. V lost 3 bases, J lost 6 bases, and 15 bases lay in between. This CDR3 reads CASSFWREGANEQFF. The CDR3 bases are TGTGCCAGCAGTTTTTGGAGGGAAGGAGCCAATGAGCAGTTCTTC.

V gene TRBV19 combines with J gene TRBJ1-2; the D gene is possibly TRBD1 (5 bases). The CDR3 is made up of 15 amino acids. Germline V gene sequence: CDR1 LNHDA, CDR2 SQIVND (reference sequence). V was cut by 3 bases and J by 3 bases, with 14 bases left in between. The CDR3 DNA reads TGTGCCAGTAGTATTCGTGGAGGGGACTACTATGGCTACACCTTC. Residues: CASSIRGGDYYGYTF.

The V gene is TRBV7-2, the J gene TRBJ1-3; D might be TRBD1 (6 bases). The CDR3 is 18 amino acids. Germline V lookup: CDR1 SGHTA, CDR2 FQGNSA. V was trimmed by 1 base and J by 1 base, leaving 17 bases between them. CDR3 nucleotides: TGTGCCAGCAGCTTAGGCTACAAAACAGGGAAATCTGGAAACACCATATATTTT. It is translated as CASSLGYKTGKSGNTIYF. The variable domain in full, completed from reference TRBV7-2 and TRBJ1-3, reads GAGVSQSPSNKVTEKGKDVELRCDPISGHTALYWYRQSLGQGLEFLIYFQGNSAPDKSGLPSDRFSAERTGGSVSTLTIQRTQQEDSAVYLCASSLGYKTGKSGNTIYFGEGSWLTVV.

This rearrangement joins TRBV5-1 to TRBJ1-2, with TRBD1 matching 8 bases. V shed 4 bases and J 9 bases; nucleotides not matched to a gene: 11. Looked up from germline, CDR1 is SGHRS and CDR2 is YFSETQ. The CDR3 consists of 14 residues. CDR3 sequence reads: CASSQDQGQGSYTF. The CDR3 DNA follows: TGCGCCAGCAGCCAAGACCAAGGACAGGGTAGCTACACCTTC.

V and J are TRBV19 and TRBJ2-7; 8 bases align to TRBD2. Per germline, CDR1 LNHDA and CDR2 SQIVND (reference sequence). The CDR3 totals 16 residues. V shed 4 bases, J shed 4 bases, and the junction held 12 bases outside the gene matches. Here the CDR3 DNA reads TGTGCCAGTAGTACCTCTCCGGGACTAGGTAGATACGAGCAGTACTTC. Translated, it gives CASSTSPGLGRYEQYF.

The rearrangement uses TRBV7-2 and TRBJ1-5; the D gene is possibly TRBD1 (5 bases). In germline, CDR1 is SGHTA, CDR2 FQGNSA. CDR3 length equals 15 residues. V dropped 6 bases and J dropped 4 bases, with 16 bases sitting between them. The CDR3: CASRFGTGVNQPQHF. In nucleotides, the CDR3 is TGTGCCAGCAGGTTTGGGACTGGGGTAAATCAGCCCCAGCATTTT.

The CDR3 region is CASSPGGPYGTEAFF. The CDR3 DNA reads TGTGCCAGCAGTCCCGGCGGGCCTTACGGGACTGAAGCTTTCTTT. This chain uses TRBV6-2 or TRBV6-3 with TRBJ1-1; D call uncertain. The germline V gene has CDR1 MNHEY and CDR2 SVGEGT. V lost 5 bases to trimming and J lost 5 bases, with 18 bases between them. CDR3 length: 15 residues.

J is TRBJ2-7 and V is TRBV29-1; 10 bases agree with TRBD1. The CDR3 consists of 13 residues. The J segment lost 2 bases and the V segment lost 5 bases, leaving 3 bases of the junction unmatched. From germline, CDR1 is SQVTM and CDR2 ANQGSEA. CDR3 residues: CSVIGQGAYEQYF. DNA of the CDR3: TGCAGCGTTATCGGACAGGGGGCCTACGAGCAGTACTTC.

The chain combines TRBV28 with TRBJ2-4; 15 bases are shared with TRBD2. The CDR3 totals 18 residues. V dropped 6 bases and J dropped 2; count of bases not matched to a gene: 8. Germline V CDR1 and CDR2: MDHEN, SYDVKM. The CDR3 DNA is TGTGCCAGCAGCCGGGGACTAGCGGGAGGTCTACCCAAAAACATTCAGTACTTC. Protein sequence: CASSRGLAGGLPKNIQYF. Full variable domain (rest looked up from reference TRBV28 and TRBJ2-4): DVKVTQSSRYLVKRTGEKVFLECVQDMDHENMFWYRQDPGLGLRLIYFSYDVKMKEKGDIPEGYSVSREKKERFSLILESASTNQTSMYLCASSRGLAGGLPKNIQYFGAGTRLSVL.

V and J are TRBV9 and TRBJ1-2, with D perhaps matching TRBD1 (5 bases). The V gene lost 0 bases and the J gene lost 6 bases, with 24 bases spanning the gap. In germline, CDR1 is SGDLS, CDR2 YYNGEE. The CDR3 consists of 18 residues. The CDR3, as DNA: TGTGCCAGCAGCGTAGGGGTTAGAGTGCAGGGATTGCCAGATGGCTACACCTTC. Encoded protein: CASSVGVRVQGLPDGYTF.